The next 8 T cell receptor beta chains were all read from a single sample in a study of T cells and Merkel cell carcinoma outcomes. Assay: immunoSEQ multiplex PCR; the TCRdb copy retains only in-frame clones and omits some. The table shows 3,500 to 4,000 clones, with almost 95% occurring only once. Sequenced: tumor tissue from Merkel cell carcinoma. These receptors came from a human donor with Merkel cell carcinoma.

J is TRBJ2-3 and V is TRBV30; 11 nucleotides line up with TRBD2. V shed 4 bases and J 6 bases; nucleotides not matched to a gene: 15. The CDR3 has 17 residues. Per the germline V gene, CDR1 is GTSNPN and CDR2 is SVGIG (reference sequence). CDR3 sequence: CAWNRDIAGGPMDTQYF. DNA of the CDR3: TGTGCCTGGAACAGGGATATAGCGGGAGGGCCGATGGATACGCAGTATTTT.

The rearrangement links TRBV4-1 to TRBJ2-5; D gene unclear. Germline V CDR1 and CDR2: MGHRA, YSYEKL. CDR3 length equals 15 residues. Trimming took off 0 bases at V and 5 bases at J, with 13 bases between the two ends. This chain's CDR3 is CASSQDMAGDETQYF. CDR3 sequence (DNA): TGCGCCAGCAGCCAAGATATGGCAGGCGATGAGACCCAGTACTTC.

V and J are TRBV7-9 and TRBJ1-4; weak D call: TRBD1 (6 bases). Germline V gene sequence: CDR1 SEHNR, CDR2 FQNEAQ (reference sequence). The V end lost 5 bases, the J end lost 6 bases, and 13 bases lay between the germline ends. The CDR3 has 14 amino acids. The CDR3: CASSLMNRDEKLFF. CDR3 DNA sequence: TGTGCCAGCAGCCTGATGAACAGGGATGAAAAACTGTTTTTT.

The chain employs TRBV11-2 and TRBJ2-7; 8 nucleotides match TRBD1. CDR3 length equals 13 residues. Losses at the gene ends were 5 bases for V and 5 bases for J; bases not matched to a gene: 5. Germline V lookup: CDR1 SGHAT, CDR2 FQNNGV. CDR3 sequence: CASSPTGGNEQYF. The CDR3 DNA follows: TGTGCCAGCAGCCCCACAGGGGGGAACGAGCAGTACTTC.

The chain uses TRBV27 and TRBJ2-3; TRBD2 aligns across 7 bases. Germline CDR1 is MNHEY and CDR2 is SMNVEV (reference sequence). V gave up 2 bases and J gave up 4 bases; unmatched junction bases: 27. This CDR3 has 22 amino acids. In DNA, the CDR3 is TGTGCCAGCAGTTTAGGGCGGCGGGGGAGAGGTCCTTTTGAGAAAGTCGCAGATACGCAGTATTTT. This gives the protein CASSLGRRGRGPFEKVADTQYF.

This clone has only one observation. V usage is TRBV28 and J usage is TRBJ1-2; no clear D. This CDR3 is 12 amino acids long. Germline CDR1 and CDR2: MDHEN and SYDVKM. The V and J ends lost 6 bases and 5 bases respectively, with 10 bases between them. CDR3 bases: TGTGCCAGCAGACCCGACACATATGGCTACACCTTC. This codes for CASRPDTYGYTF.

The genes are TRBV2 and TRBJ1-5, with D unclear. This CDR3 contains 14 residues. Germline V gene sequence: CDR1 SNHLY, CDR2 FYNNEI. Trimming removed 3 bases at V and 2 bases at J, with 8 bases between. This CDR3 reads CASSEADCNQPQHF. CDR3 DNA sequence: TGTGCCAGCAGTGAGGCGGACTGCAATCAGCCCCAGCATTTT.

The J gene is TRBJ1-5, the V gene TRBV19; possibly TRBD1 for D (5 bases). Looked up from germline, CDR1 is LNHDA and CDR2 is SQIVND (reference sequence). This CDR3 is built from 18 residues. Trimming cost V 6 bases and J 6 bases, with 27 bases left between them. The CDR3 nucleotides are TGTGCCAGTAGGAATGCTGGGCAGGGAAGAGGTTATCGTCAGCCCCAGCATTTT. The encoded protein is CASRNAGQGRGYRQPQHF.